This T cell receptor (beta chain) was captured by sequencing in a study of blood T cell repertoires in COVID-19. Study context: Some COVID-19 samples were acute and others convalescent; all came from the United States, Italy and Spain. PBMCs, B-cell-depleted T cells, or T cells were the source of the cDNA or gDNA that made up the material.

Method: immunoSEQ multiplex PCR; TCRdb's copy keeps in-frame clones and lacks some. The table lists about 99,000 clones, 79% of them singletons, with 18% in the top ten. The sample consisted of peripheral blood. This receptor was obtained from a woman over 75 with active or convalescent COVID-19.

CDR3 in DNA: TGTGCCAGCAGCTTAACTAGCGGGGGCGCGAACACCGGGGAGCTGTTTTTT. This gives the protein CASSLTSGGANTGELFF. The chain combines TRBV7-3 with TRBJ2-2; 9 bases agree with TRBD2. The length of the CDR3 is 17 residues. Germline V gene sequence: CDR1 SGHTA, CDR2 FQGTGA. V dropped 0 bases and J dropped 0; count of bases not matched to a gene: 2.